The T cell receptor (beta chain) described here comes from a study of early T cells in non-severe SARS-CoV-2 infection. Study-wide context: It was bulk RNA from unsorted whole blood that was sequenced, and the chains were unpaired.

This clonotype has only a few counts. V lost 2 bases to trimming and J lost 6 bases, with 8 bases between them. Per germline, CDR1 SGHRS and CDR2 YFSETQ. The CDR3 runs 12 residues. cDNA molecules, individually, were tagged with unique molecular identifiers. Using its own MiXCR run on the 5' RACE reads, TCRdb lists one record per CDR3 protein. Among about 71,000 distinct CDR3 sequences listed, around 12% were seen once. Source: whole blood, taken at baseline. The receptor was derived from an adult who was a healthcare worker with PCR-confirmed SARS-CoV-2 infection or an uninfected control (not recorded which). The chain is built from TRBV5-1 and TRBJ1-2, with D unresolved. The CDR3 bases are TGCGCCAGCAGCTTTTCGGGGAATGGCTACACCTTC. Protein product: CASSFSGNGYTF.